The 21 T cell receptor beta chains reported below all come from one sample, sequenced in a study of cytomegalovirus exposure and HLA in healthy donors. 13 Jbeta primers and 60 Vbeta primers were used for the PCR. Profiled with immunoSEQ multiplex PCR; TCRdb holds only in-frame clones, not every one. There are fewer than 150,000 clones in the sample; over 60% occur only once, and over 2.5% lies in the top ten. Sequences were obtained from PBMCs. The receptors shown here come from a man in his forties or fifties in good health and CMV-seronegative.

J is TRBJ1-3 and V is TRBV19, with TRBD1 matching 7 bases. Germline-derived CDR1 and CDR2 are LNHDA and SQIVND (reference sequence). With 6 bases clipped from V and 4 bases from J, the junction kept 12 bases outside the gene matches. The CDR3 contains 16 residues. CDR3 coding DNA: TGTGCCAGTAGAACTTCGACCGGGACAGACGGAAACACCATATATTTT. Residues: CASRTSTGTDGNTIYF.

This chain links TRBV7-2 with TRBJ2-3; tentative D call: TRBD2 (5 bases). Between the trimmed V and J ends, which lost 4 bases and 4 bases, there was a span of 18 bases. CDR3 size: 16 residues. Looked up from germline, CDR1 is SGHTA and CDR2 is FQGNSA. DNA of the CDR3: TGTGCCAGCAGCTCGAACTACAAGGTGCGGGCAGATACGCAGTATTTT. Encoded protein: CASSSNYKVRADTQYF.

The CDR3 DNA reads TGTGCCAGCAGGCCAGCAACTCCCAATGAGCGGCAGTTCTTC. This codes for CASRPATPNERQFF. The rearrangement links TRBV11-1 to TRBJ2-1; D is uncertain. Germline V CDR1 and CDR2: SGHAT, FQDESV (reference sequence). The CDR3 loop spans 14 amino acids. The germline V and J ends were trimmed by 6 bases and 12 bases, with 21 bases remaining between them. The full variable domain, rest sourced from reference TRBV11-1 and TRBJ2-1, is EAEVAQSPRYKITEKSQAVAFWCDPISGHATLYWYRQILGQGPELLVQFQDESVVDDSQLPKDRFSAERLKGVDSTLKIQPAELGDSAMYLCASRPATPNERQFFGPGTRLTVL.

A single count supports this clone. The rearrangement joins TRBV11-3 to TRBJ2-7; a possible D gene is TRBD2 (7 bases). From germline, CDR1 is SGHNT and CDR2 YENEEA. The CDR3 has 15 residues. Trimming took off 2 bases at V and 2 bases at J, with 13 bases between the two ends. The DNA of the CDR3 is TGTGCCAGCAGCTTATGGGGGGGGGCTGCCTACGAGCAGTACTTC. It is translated as CASSLWGGAAYEQYF.

V is TRBV4-3 and J is TRBJ1-5; TRBD1 aligns across 10 bases. V trimming: 2 bases; J trimming: 7 bases; junction bases outside the gene matches: 2. Germline V lookup: CDR1 LGHNA, CDR2 YSLEER. CDR3 size: 14 residues. CDR3 DNA: TGCGCCAGCAGCCAATCGACAGGGGGCCAGCCCCAGCATTTT. Its translation is CASSQSTGGQPQHF.

The V and J genes are TRBV5-4 and TRBJ1-1; 7 bases map to TRBD1. Germline-derived CDR1 and CDR2 are SGHNT and YYREEE (reference sequence). The trim removed 4 bases at V and 5 bases at J, leaving 11 bases unmatched. The CDR3 has 15 amino acids. The CDR3 nucleotides are TGTGCCAGCAGCGCCGGACCCCAGGGGGGAACTGAAGCTTTCTTT. This gives the protein CASSAGPQGGTEAFF.

The CDR3 region has the DNA TGCGCCAGCAGCCAAGGGGGGATTGCGGGGGGGCGAGAGACCCAGTACTTC. This translates into CASSQGGIAGGRETQYF. V and J are TRBV4-3 and TRBJ2-5, with 9 bases that match TRBD2. Germline V gene lookup returns CDR1 LGHNA and CDR2 YSLEER. The CDR3 spans 17 residues. V was clipped by 1 base and J by 4 bases; unmatched bases: 10.

J is TRBJ1-5 and V is TRBV5-6; TRBD1 might be the D (5 bases). CDR3 size: 13 residues. Germline V lookup: CDR1 SGHDT, CDR2 YYEEEE. Trimming removed 4 bases at V and 7 bases at J, with 12 bases between. The CDR3 loop reads CASSLTGIQPQHF. The DNA of the CDR3 is TGTGCCAGCAGCCTCACAGGTATCCAGCCCCAGCATTTT.

In this sample, this clone turned up once. The chain links TRBV9 to TRBJ2-6; 7 bases align to TRBD2. The junction had 1 base not matched to a gene; V was cut back by 6 bases and J by 1 base. The CDR3 contains 14 residues. Germline-derived CDR1 and CDR2 are SGDLS and YYNGEE. The CDR3 nucleotides are TGTGCCAGCACCGGGGGGTCTGGGGCCAACGTCCTGACTTTC. Translating gives CASTGGSGANVLTF.

The chain employs TRBV5-6 and TRBJ2-3; possible D gene TRBD2, 6 bases. The germline V and J ends were trimmed by 1 base and 6 bases, with 15 bases remaining between them. The CDR3 has 15 residues. The germline gives CDR1 SGHDT, CDR2 YYEEEE. The DNA of the CDR3 is TGTGCCAGCAGCTTGACCGGGACTCCACCGGATACGCAGTATTTT. Translation: CASSLTGTPPDTQYF.

J is TRBJ2-7 and V is TRBV7-2; possibly TRBD2 for D (6 bases). Per germline, CDR1 SGHTA and CDR2 FQGNSA. Trimming pared 4 bases from V and 6 bases from J, leaving 16 bases between. The length of the CDR3 is 14 residues. The CDR3, as DNA: TGTGCCAGCAGCTCCGACCTTAGCGGAGGCGAGCAGTACTTC. Residues: CASSSDLSGGEQYF.

This chain joins TRBV9 and TRBJ2-1, with TRBD2 matching over 9 bases. CDR3 length: 17 residues. V lost 0 bases, J lost 9 bases, and 13 bases stayed unmatched. Germline CDR1 SGDLS, CDR2 YYNGEE. The chain's CDR3 is CASSVVAGGGVFTEQFF. The DNA of the CDR3 is TGTGCCAGCAGCGTAGTGGCGGGCGGGGGGGTTTTTACTGAGCAGTTCTTC.

J is TRBJ1-5 and V is TRBV7-7; 10 bases line up with TRBD1. Trimming cost V 2 bases and J 2 bases; bases outside gene matches: 9. Germline CDR1 and CDR2: SSHAT and FNYEAQ (reference sequence). The CDR3 contains 18 residues. In DNA form, the CDR3 reads TGTGCCAGCAGCTTACCTGCCGGGACAGGGGACTGCAATCAGCCCCAGCATTTT. Its protein product is CASSLPAGTGDCNQPQHF.

This chain links TRBV11-3 with TRBJ2-6; D is undetermined. Trimming took off 0 bases at V and 2 bases at J, with 17 bases between the two ends. CDR1 and CDR2 (germline): SGHNT, YENEEA. CDR3 size: 19 residues. The CDR3 sequence is CASSLDPRLTPTGANVLTF. As DNA, the CDR3 is TGTGCCAGCAGCTTAGATCCGAGACTCACTCCCACTGGGGCCAACGTCCTGACTTTC.

The rearrangement links TRBV5-1 to TRBJ2-7; 7 bases align to TRBD1. Trimming at V came to 5 bases and at J to 3 bases, leaving 2 bases not matched to a gene. The germline gives CDR1 SGHRS, CDR2 YFSETQ. The CDR3 loop spans 12 amino acids. Here the CDR3 reads CASRTGNYEQYF. CDR3 nucleotides: TGCGCCAGCAGGACAGGGAACTACGAGCAGTACTTC.

This clone was counted a few times. The rearrangement joins TRBV6-1 to TRBJ2-5, with D perhaps TRBD2 (5 bases). The germline gives CDR1 MNHNS, CDR2 SASEGT. The CDR3 sequence is 14 residues long. The V end was cut by 7 bases, the J end by 3 bases, with 15 bases between. DNA of the CDR3: TGTGCCAGCACCTGGAGGAGGTTAAAAGAGACCCAGTACTTC. This translates into CASTWRRLKETQYF.

The chain employs TRBV6-5 and TRBJ2-7; possibly TRBD2 for D (6 bases). Germline lookup yields CDR1 MNHEY and CDR2 SVGAGI. The CDR3 length is 15 residues. Trimming cost V 0 bases and J 1 base, with 10 bases left between them. The CDR3 sequence is CASSYSMGGSYEQYF. The CDR3 DNA sequence: TGTGCCAGCAGTTACTCGATGGGGGGTTCCTACGAGCAGTACTTC.

The chain employs TRBV10-3 and TRBJ1-1, with D unclear. Deletions cut 1 base from V and 1 base from J, with 7 bases between. CDR1 and CDR2 (germline): ENHRY, SYGVKD. There are 14 residues in the CDR3. This CDR3 reads CAISEYGRNTEAFF. CDR3 DNA sequence: TGTGCCATCAGTGAGTACGGGAGGAACACTGAAGCTTTCTTT.

This chain joins TRBV28 and TRBJ1-1; 12 bases align to TRBD1. The trim removed 1 base at V and 3 bases at J, leaving 6 bases unmatched. Germline assignment: CDR1 MDHEN and CDR2 SYDVKM. CDR3 size: 17 residues. Here the CDR3 reads CASSLSAGQGADTEAFF. The CDR3 coding sequence is TGTGCCAGCAGTTTATCCGCGGGACAGGGGGCCGACACTGAAGCTTTCTTT.

V is TRBV5-1 and J is TRBJ2-7, with 7 bases aligning to TRBD2. CDR3 length: 15 amino acids. CDR1 is SGHRS and CDR2 is YFSETQ in the germline V gene. The V segment lost 0 bases and the J segment 2 bases; nucleotides outside the gene matches: 5. CDR3: CASSLGSLAAYEQYF. The CDR3 DNA reads as TGCGCCAGCAGCTTGGGTTCCCTAGCGGCCTACGAGCAGTACTTC.

The CDR3 DNA sequence: TGTGCCTGGAGTGGAACAGGGAAAGGCTACACCTTC. This gives the protein CAWSGTGKGYTF. The chain links TRBV30 to TRBJ1-2; possibly TRBD1 for D (6 bases). V lost 1 base, J lost 8 bases, and 11 bases lay in between. CDR3 size: 12 residues. Germline lookup yields CDR1 GTSNPN and CDR2 SVGIG (reference sequence).